This T cell receptor beta chain was obtained from a study of cytomegalovirus exposure and HLA in healthy donors. The PCR used 60 Vbeta and 13 Jbeta primers. Data came from immunoSEQ multiplex PCR; TCRdb stores just in-frame clones and leaves some out. The sample lists 95,000 to 150,000 clones, 60% to 75% occurring once. This CDR3 is 14 amino acids long. Looked up from germline, CDR1 is LNHNV and CDR2 is YYDKDF (reference sequence). Trimming cost V 1 base and J 7 bases, with 8 bases left between them. This sequence joins TRBV15 and TRBJ1-6; D is ambiguous. Sequencing used PBMCs. This sequence originates from a woman between 50 and 59 years old in good health and CMV-seropositive. The CDR3 region has the DNA TGTGCCACCAGCAGAGTTGGAGAAAATTCACCCCTCCACTTT. Protein product: CATSRVGENSPLHF.